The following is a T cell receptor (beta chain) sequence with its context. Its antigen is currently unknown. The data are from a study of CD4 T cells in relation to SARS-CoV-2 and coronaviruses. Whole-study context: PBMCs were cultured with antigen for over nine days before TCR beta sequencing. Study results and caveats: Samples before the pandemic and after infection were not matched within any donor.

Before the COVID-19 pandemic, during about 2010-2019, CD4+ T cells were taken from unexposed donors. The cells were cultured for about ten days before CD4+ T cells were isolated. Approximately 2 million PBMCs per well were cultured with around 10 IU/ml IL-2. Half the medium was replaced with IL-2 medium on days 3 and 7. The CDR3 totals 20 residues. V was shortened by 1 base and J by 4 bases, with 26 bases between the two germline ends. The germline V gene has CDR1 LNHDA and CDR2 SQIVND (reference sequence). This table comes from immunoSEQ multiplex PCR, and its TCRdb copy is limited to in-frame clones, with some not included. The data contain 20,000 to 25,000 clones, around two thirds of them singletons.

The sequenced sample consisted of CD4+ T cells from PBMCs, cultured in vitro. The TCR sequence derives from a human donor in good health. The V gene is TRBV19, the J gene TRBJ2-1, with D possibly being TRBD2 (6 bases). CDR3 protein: CASSIGGDWGHGSVYNEQFF. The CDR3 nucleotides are TGTGCCAGTAGTATAGGGGGAGACTGGGGCCACGGGAGTGTGTACAATGAGCAGTTCTTC.